The entry that follows covers one T cell receptor (beta chain) sequence. This sample is drawn from a study of blood T cell repertoires in COVID-19. Overall study context: The study drew acute and convalescent COVID-19 samples from the United States, Italy and Spain.

Trimming shortened V by 1 base and J by 3 bases, and 13 bases separated the two germline ends. The CDR3 sequence is 15 residues long. Germline CDR1 is PRHDT and CDR2 is FYEKMQ (reference sequence). Original data processing: Quantification of nucleated cells was approximated via reference gene primer amplification. Sequencing used immunoSEQ multiplex PCR; TCRdb keeps in-frame clones, though not all of them. V and J calls and clone size are given by that table; D and trimming were obtained from the DNA. In the table there are 85,000 to 100,000 clones, about four fifths of which are singletons. The sequence derives from a woman older than 75 with active or convalescent COVID-19. The sequencing input was peripheral blood. The chain employs TRBV13 and TRBJ2-7; D perhaps matches TRBD2 (6 bases). CDR3 protein: CASSLEVSGHYEQYF. The CDR3 DNA reads as TGTGCCAGCAGCTTAGAGGTTAGCGGACACTACGAGCAGTACTTC. The variable domain in full, with the rest retrieved from reference TRBV13 and TRBJ2-7, is AAGVIQSPRHLIKEKRETATLKCYPIPRHDTVYWYQQGPGQDPQFLISFYEKMQSDKGSIPDRFSAQQFSDYHSELNMSSLELGDSALYFCASSLEVSGHYEQYFGPGTRLTVT.